This paragraph covers one T cell receptor (beta chain) sequence. Its cognate antigen is unknown. With 3 bases removed from V and 4 bases from J, the gap between germline ends came to 12 bases. CDR1 and CDR2 (germline): MNHNS, SASEGT. This CDR3 spans 14 amino acids. The sample originates from a study of cytotoxic CD8 clonotypes in ibrutinib-treated CLL. The overall study: Responses: approximately 25 partial, 2 complete; after median about 70 months, around 15 stayed remitted, some 12 progressed.

This table comes from immunoSEQ multiplex PCR, and its TCRdb copy is limited to in-frame clones, with some not included. The table shows roughly 52,000 clones, with about half occurring only once. Overall study findings and caveats: The public clonotypes identified were infrequent and showed contraction or stability on treatment.

The sample consisted of PBMCs, taken after 12 months of ibrutinib treatment. This clonotype was sampled from a human donor with chronic lymphocytic leukemia. This chain joins TRBV6-1 and TRBJ1-1; possible D gene TRBD1, 6 bases. The CDR3, as DNA: TGTGCCAGCAGTGAGGTCAGGGGAACCACTGAAGCTTTCTTT. It codes for CASSEVRGTTEAFF.